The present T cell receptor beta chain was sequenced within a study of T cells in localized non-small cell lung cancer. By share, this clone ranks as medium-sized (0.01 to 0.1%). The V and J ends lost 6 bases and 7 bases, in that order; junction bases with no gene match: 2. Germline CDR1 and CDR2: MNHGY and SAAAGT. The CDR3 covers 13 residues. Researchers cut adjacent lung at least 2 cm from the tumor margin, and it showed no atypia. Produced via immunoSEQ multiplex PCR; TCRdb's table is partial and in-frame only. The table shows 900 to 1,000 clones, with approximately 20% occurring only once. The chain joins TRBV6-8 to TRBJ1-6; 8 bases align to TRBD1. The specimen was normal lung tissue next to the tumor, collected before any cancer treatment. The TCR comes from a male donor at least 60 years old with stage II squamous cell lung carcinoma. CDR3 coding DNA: TGTGCCAGCAGAGACAGGGGAAATTCACCCCTCCACTTT. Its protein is CASRDRGNSPLHF.